The source of this T cell receptor beta chain is a study of spatial heterogeneity in lung cancer. TCRdb reprocessed the 5' RACE reads via MiXCR and lists one record per CDR3 protein. The data hold 17,000 or so distinct CDR3 sequences, with over 8.5% observed a single time. Per germline, CDR1 LGHNT and CDR2 FRNRAP. Between the trimmed V and J ends, which lost 4 bases and 5 bases, there was a span of 17 bases. The CDR3 length is 15 residues. In this sample, this clonotype turned up a few times. Indicated time point: blood at routine non-recurrence follow-up after resection. The V call is TRBV12-5, the J call TRBJ2-5, with D tentatively TRBD1 (6 bases). Material: PBMCs, obtained at follow-up. The sequence derives from a male donor with early-stage non-small cell lung cancer. Here the CDR3 DNA reads TGTGCTAGTGGTTGGGGAGTGGGGGCGGTGGAGACCCAGTACTTC. This translates into CASGWGVGAVETQYF.